The following is a T cell receptor (beta chain) sequence with its context. CDR1 is LGHNT, CDR2 FRNRAP, per germline. Deletions cut 6 bases from V and 0 bases from J, with 11 bases between. This CDR3 comprises 15 residues. These data come from a study of control samples from healthy donors and cancer patients. Clones were sequenced by immunoSEQ multiplex PCR, and TCRdb holds only the in-frame ones, with some missing. The sample has about 190,000 clones, around 90% seen once; the top ten hold less than 2%. This chain joins TRBV12-5 and TRBJ2-2; the D gene is possibly TRBD1 (5 bases). Sequenced material: blood. The sequence derives from a man aged 30-40 years in good health. This CDR3 reads CASGIQGANTGELFF. The CDR3 DNA follows: TGTGCTAGTGGAATTCAGGGTGCGAACACCGGGGAGCTGTTTTTT.